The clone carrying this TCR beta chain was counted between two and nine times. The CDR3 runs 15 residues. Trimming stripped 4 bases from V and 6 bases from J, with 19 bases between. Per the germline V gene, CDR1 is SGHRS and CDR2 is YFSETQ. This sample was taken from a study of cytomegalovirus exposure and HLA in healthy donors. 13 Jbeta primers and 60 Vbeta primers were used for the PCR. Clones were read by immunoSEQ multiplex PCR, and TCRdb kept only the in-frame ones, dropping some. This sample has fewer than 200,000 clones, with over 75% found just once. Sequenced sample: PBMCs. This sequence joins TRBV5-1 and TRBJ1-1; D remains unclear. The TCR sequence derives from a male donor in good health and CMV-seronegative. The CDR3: CASSVSGVGGPEAFF. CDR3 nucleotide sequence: TGCGCCAGCAGCGTGTCAGGAGTCGGAGGACCTGAAGCTTTCTTT.